This T cell receptor (beta chain) was recovered during a study of blood T cell repertoires in COVID-19. Unmatched junction bases numbered 9, after V lost 4 bases and J lost 5 bases. Germline values: CDR1 SSHAT, CDR2 FNYEAQ (reference sequence). The CDR3 extends over 15 amino acids. As originally analysed: Amplification from reference gene primers served as the basis for estimated nucleated cell counts. Data came from immunoSEQ multiplex PCR; TCRdb stores just in-frame clones and leaves some out. D and trimming were read from the DNA, whereas the V and J calls and clone size are those reported in that table. The profile shows roughly 160,000 clones, more than 85% of them singletons.

This TCR came from a man aged 18 to 30 with acute or convalescent COVID-19. Source material: peripheral blood. The chain employs TRBV7-7 and TRBJ2-5; 8 bases are shared with TRBD2. The CDR3 region has the DNA TGTGCCAGCAGCTCCCAGCGGGGGCGGGGTGAGACCCAGTACTTC. It codes for CASSSQRGRGETQYF.